The clone carrying this TCR beta chain is a singleton in its sample. Antigen specificity is unknown. This sample is part of a study of cytomegalovirus exposure and HLA in healthy donors. The study's findings and limits: Analysis performed later found more than 15,000 TCR beta sequences associated with HLA alleles at 0.05 false discovery rate.

It was with 60 Vbeta and 13 Jbeta primers that the PCR ran. Here immunoSEQ multiplex PCR was the method, and the copy in TCRdb shows in-frame clones only, minus some. The sample lists roughly 100,000 clones; roughly three quarters were seen once. The origin of this receptor is a man aged 50-60 years in good health and CMV-seropositive. The specimen was PBMCs.

CDR3 sequence reads: CASSPGGSGSTINEQFF. CDR3 DNA: TGTGCCAGCAGCCCTGGGGGTAGCGGGAGTACTATCAATGAGCAGTTCTTC. The rearrangement links TRBV4-2 to TRBJ2-1; 9 bases line up with TRBD2. CDR1 and CDR2 from the germline V gene are LGHNA and YNFKEQ. The CDR3 extends over 17 amino acids. V dropped 4 bases and J dropped 6; count of bases not matched to a gene: 13.